These 18 T cell receptor beta chains were sequenced from one sample in a study of T cell responses to AZD1222 COVID-19 vaccine (dated by TCRdb to the early 2020s). The receptor library was made with the immunoSEQ multiplex PCR assay. TCRdb carries this immuneACCESS record with in-frame sequences only. Its versions omit some clonotypes, under half of them owing to an unresolved V gene in the studies checked, with the rest unexplained. Here the sample has about 160,000 clones; approximately 91% occur a single time. The ten largest clones take up about 1.9% of the sample. The time point label here, explained by the study, means: baseline before first vaccination. The source was peripheral blood, collected on day 0 of AZD1222 vaccination. Every receptor here comes from an adult in good health.

V is TRBV19 and J is TRBJ2-3, with 9 nucleotides matching TRBD2. The trim removed 5 bases at V and 3 bases at J, leaving 12 bases unmatched. From germline, CDR1 is LNHDA and CDR2 SQIVND (reference sequence). This CDR3 has 17 amino acids. The CDR3 DNA is TGTGCCAGTAGTCTAAATAGCGGGGGCCAAGGGACAGATACGCAGTATTTT. It yields the protein CASSLNSGGQGTDTQYF.

J is TRBJ2-1 and V is TRBV14; no reliable D call. CDR1 and CDR2 (germline): SGHDN, FVKESK. With 1 base removed from V and 10 bases from J, the gap between germline ends came to 11 bases. This CDR3 comprises 13 residues. CDR3 coding DNA: TGTGCCAGCAGCCAAGGGATAATGGGGGAGCAGTTCTTC. Its protein product is CASSQGIMGEQFF.

This clone came up once. This CDR3 is CASSYVGTGNTGELFF. The CDR3 DNA follows: TGTGCCAGCAGTTACGTCGGGACAGGGAACACCGGGGAGCTGTTTTTT. The chain couples TRBV6-2 or TRBV6-3 to TRBJ2-2, with TRBD1 matching 8 bases. The V gene's germline CDR1 is MNHEY and CDR2 SVGEGT. The CDR3 is 16 residues long. J lost 1 base, V lost 2 bases, and 3 bases had no gene match.

The chain is built from TRBV4-2 and TRBJ2-6, with 9 bases that match TRBD1. The CDR3 spans 18 residues. CDR1 and CDR2 from the germline V gene are LGHNA and YNFKEQ. V trimming: 4 bases; J trimming: 2 bases; junction bases outside the gene matches: 9. The CDR3 sequence: CASSLGQGRGPGANVLTF. The CDR3 DNA follows: TGTGCCAGCAGCCTCGGACAGGGGAGAGGCCCTGGGGCCAACGTCCTGACTTTC.

The rearrangement links TRBV7-2 to TRBJ1-5; the D gene is possibly TRBD1 (6 bases). V was trimmed by 2 bases and J by 5 bases, leaving 16 bases between them. Germline-derived CDR1 and CDR2 are SGHTA and FQGNSA. CDR3 length: 16 residues. The CDR3 nucleotides read TGTGCCAGCAGCTTAACGCAGGGGTGGTCAGATCAGCCCCAGCATTTT. Residues: CASSLTQGWSDQPQHF.

The chain couples TRBV10-1 to TRBJ1-1; no clear D. Trimming cost V 0 bases and J 6 bases, with 8 bases left between them. From germline, CDR1 is WNHNN and CDR2 SYGVQD (reference sequence). The CDR3 has 13 amino acids. For the CDR3, the DNA is TGCGCCAGCAGTGAGTCGATAGATGCTGAAGCTTTCTTT. Protein sequence: CASSESIDAEAFF.

V and J are TRBV2 and TRBJ1-6; 8 bases match TRBD1. Germline V gene data show CDR1 as SNHLY and CDR2 as FYNNEI. The CDR3 has 15 residues. V lost 6 bases to trimming and J lost 10 bases; unmatched junction nucleotides: 11. CDR3 sequence reads: CASSLGGQGSSPLHF. CDR3 nucleotides: TGTGCCAGCAGCTTAGGTGGACAGGGCTCCTCACCCCTCCACTTT.

The rearrangement joins TRBV18 to TRBJ1-5, with a possible D match to TRBD1 (6 bases). There are 14 residues in the CDR3. Germline CDR1 reads KGHSH; CDR2 reads LQKENI. The V and J ends lost 2 bases and 2 bases respectively, with 7 bases between them. In DNA form, the CDR3 reads TGTGCCAGCTCACCAGAGGGGGGCAATCAGCCCCAGCATTTT. Protein: CASSPEGGNQPQHF.

This clone was picked up one time. This chain connects TRBV6-5 to TRBJ2-1; perhaps TRBD1 as D (6 bases). This CDR3 is 15 amino acids long. CDR1 is MNHEY, CDR2 SVGAGI, per germline. Trimming stripped 6 bases from V and 4 bases from J, with 16 bases between. The DNA for the CDR3 is TGTGCCAGCAGAGCCACGGGACAAGCATACAATGAGCAGTTCTTC. Translated, it gives CASRATGQAYNEQFF.

This chain connects TRBV15 to TRBJ2-3; TRBD2 might be the D (6 bases). The germline V gene has CDR1 LNHNV and CDR2 YYDKDF (reference sequence). The CDR3 is 17 residues long. Trimming removed 5 bases from V and 0 bases from J, with 18 bases in between. The CDR3 DNA sequence: TGTGCCACCAGCTCCACTCTAGCGTCTACTAGCACAGATACGCAGTATTTT. Translating gives CATSSTLASTSTDTQYF.

This clone was seen once. The rearrangement links TRBV5-1 to TRBJ2-7; 8 bases match TRBD2. Per germline, CDR1 SGHRS and CDR2 YFSETQ. The V gene end was trimmed by 0 bases and the J gene end by 0 bases; junction bases not matched to a gene: 5. The CDR3 has 16 amino acids. CDR3 in amino acids: CASSLAPGGDSYEQYF. CDR3 sequence (DNA): TGCGCCAGCAGCTTGGCTCCGGGGGGGGACTCCTACGAGCAGTACTTC. Filled out from reference TRBV5-1 and TRBJ2-7, the complete variable domain reads KAGVTQTPRYLIKTRGQQVTLSCSPISGHRSVSWYQQTPGQGLQFLFEYFSETQRNKGNFPGRFSGRQFSNSRSEMNVSTLELGDSALYLCASSLAPGGDSYEQYFGPGTRLTVT.

The chain has TRBV30 and TRBJ2-7; TRBD1 aligns across 9 bases. The germline V gene has CDR1 GTSNPN and CDR2 SVGIG (reference sequence). The CDR3 spans 13 residues. The J segment lost 5 bases and the V segment lost 2 bases, leaving 4 bases of the junction unmatched. CDR3: CAWSLGTGNEQYF. The CDR3 DNA is TGTGCCTGGAGTCTGGGGACAGGGAACGAGCAGTACTTC.

This clone was detected a few times. The V call is TRBV2, the J call TRBJ1-2; possible D gene TRBD1, 6 bases. The V gene lost 4 bases and the J gene lost 10 bases, with 13 bases spanning the gap. The CDR3 runs 12 residues. Germline CDR1 is SNHLY and CDR2 is FYNNEI. CDR3 bases: TGTGCCAGCAGTGCGTCGAGGACAGCCTACACCTTC. Translating it yields CASSASRTAYTF.

V is TRBV19 and J is TRBJ1-1; D gene uncertain. CDR1 is LNHDA, CDR2 SQIVND, per germline (reference sequence). The V and J ends lost 8 bases and 3 bases respectively, with 13 bases between them. The CDR3 sequence is 13 residues long. The CDR3 reads CASRALRDTEAFF. Written as DNA, the CDR3 is TGTGCCAGTCGGGCCCTAAGAGACACTGAAGCTTTCTTT.

CDR3 nucleotide sequence: TGTGCCAGCAGCTTAGTTCCAGAGCAGCCGCAGTATTTT. Translating gives CASSLVPEQPQYF. The chain combines TRBV11-2 with TRBJ2-3, with D hard to call. Germline values: CDR1 SGHAT, CDR2 FQNNGV. The CDR3 has 13 amino acids. The V and J ends lost 1 base and 10 bases respectively, with 12 bases between them.

V is TRBV9 and J is TRBJ2-1, with a weak D call TRBD2 (5 bases). Germline-derived CDR1 and CDR2 are SGDLS and YYNGEE. The CDR3 spans 11 residues. Between the trimmed V and J ends, which lost 4 bases and 8 bases, there was a span of 7 bases. DNA for the CDR3: TGTGCCAGCAGCTCTAGCTATGAGCAGTTCTTC. Translating gives CASSSSYEQFF.

This clone showed up just once. The chain combines TRBV27 with TRBJ1-4; a weak D match, TRBD1 (5 bases). Trimming cost V 6 bases and J 7 bases, with 12 bases left between them. The CDR3 has 13 residues. Germline V gene data show CDR1 as MNHEY and CDR2 as SMNVEV (reference sequence). CDR3 sequence reads: CASRRGVVEKLFF. The CDR3 bases are TGTGCCAGCAGACGGGGGGTGGTTGAAAAACTGTTTTTT.

This chain joins TRBV9 and TRBJ1-5; perhaps TRBD1 as D (5 bases). The V and J ends lost 4 bases and 5 bases respectively, with 13 bases between them. The CDR3 runs 14 residues. Germline V gives CDR1 SGDLS, CDR2 YYNGEE. The CDR3 bases are TGTGCCAGCAGCCCGGGGGGGGACTATCAGCCCCAGCATTTT. This sequence encodes CASSPGGDYQPQHF.